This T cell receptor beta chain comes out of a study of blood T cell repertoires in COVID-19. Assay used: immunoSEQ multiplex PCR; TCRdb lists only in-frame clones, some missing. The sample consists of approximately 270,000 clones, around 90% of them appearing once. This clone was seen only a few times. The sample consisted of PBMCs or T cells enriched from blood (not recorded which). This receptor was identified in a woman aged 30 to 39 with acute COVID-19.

The DNA for the CDR3 is TGTGCCAGCAGTCAGGGGGCGAGCGGTCAGCCCCAGCATTTT. It encodes CASSQGASGQPQHF. V usage is TRBV2 and J usage is TRBJ1-5; TRBD1 matches at 8 bases. Trimming at V came to 5 bases and at J to 6 bases, leaving 6 bases not matched to a gene. Looked up from germline, CDR1 is SNHLY and CDR2 is FYNNEI. This CDR3 has 14 amino acids.